The clone carrying this TCR beta chain was recorded many times. The CDR3 length is 17 residues. Per the germline V gene, CDR1 is DFQATT and CDR2 is SNEGSKA (reference sequence). V was clipped by 3 bases and J by 5 bases; unmatched bases: 10. This specimen belongs to a study of T cells in Graves' hyperthyroidism and ophthalmopathy. Study background: Peripheral blood specimens were obtained at initial diagnosis, prior to any treatment.

Researchers amplified the TCR beta CDR3 regions from RNA transcripts. First-round RT-PCR targeting the TCR CDR3 was performed with the HTBI primer set. MiXCR, run by TCRdb on the multiplex PCR reads, gives a single entry per CDR3 protein. The table lists over 300,000 distinct CDR3 sequences, about 15% of them singletons. The TCR comes from a woman in her sixties or seventies with Graves' hyperthyroidism. Sequencing was carried out using blood. V usage is TRBV20-1 and J usage is TRBJ2-3; 14 nucleotides match TRBD2. The CDR3 nucleotides are TGCAGTGCTAGGCCAGCTGGACTAGCGGGAGGACTAGATACGCAGTATTTT. Its protein is CSARPAGLAGGLDTQYF.